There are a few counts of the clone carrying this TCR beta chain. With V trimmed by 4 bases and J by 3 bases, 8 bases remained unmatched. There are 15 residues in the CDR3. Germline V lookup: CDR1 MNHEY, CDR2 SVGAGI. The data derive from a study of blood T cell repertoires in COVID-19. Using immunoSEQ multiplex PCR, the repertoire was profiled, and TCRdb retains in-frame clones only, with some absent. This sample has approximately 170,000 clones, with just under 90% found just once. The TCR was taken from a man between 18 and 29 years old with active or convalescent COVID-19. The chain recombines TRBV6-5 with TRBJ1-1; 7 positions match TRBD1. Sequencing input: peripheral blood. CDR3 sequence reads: CASSLQGGGYTEAFF. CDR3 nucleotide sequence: TGTGCCAGCAGTTTACAAGGGGGCGGGTACACTGAAGCTTTCTTT.